The clone carrying this TCR beta chain was found many times. The antigen is unknown. This entry is derived from a study of response to subunit inactivated influenza vaccine. Study findings and constraints: The authors proposed limited new T cell recruitment per seasonal influenza vaccination.

The CDR3 loop spans 17 amino acids. Trimming took 3 bases from V and 5 from J, leaving 21 bases between them. CDR1 SGHRS and CDR2 YFSETQ come from the germline V gene. TCRdb fed the RT-PCR reads into MiXCR, producing one record per CDR3 protein. The data show about 180,000 distinct CDR3 sequences, with approximately 8.7% seen just once and about a tenth held by the top ten. Sequencing used non-naive T cells sorted from PBMCs, obtained on the day of vaccination. V is TRBV5-1 and J is TRBJ2-1; D unclear. The sequence was obtained from a man aged 45-60 years who received an inactivated influenza vaccine. The CDR3 coding sequence is TGCGCCAGCAGCTCTCCTATTTTAACTCAAAACAACAATGAGCAGTTCTTC. Its protein product is CASSSPILTQNNNEQFF.